The clone carrying this T cell receptor beta chain was recorded at least ten times. CDR3 regions were amplified by Arm-PCR using iRepertoire HTBI primers to build TCR beta libraries. From the multiplex PCR reads, TCRdb called clonotypes with MiXCR, one entry per CDR3 protein. The sample includes 400,000 to 450,000 distinct CDR3 sequences, about 15% seen only once; the top ten take 15% to 20%. There are 16 residues in the CDR3. V shed 3 bases and J 3 bases; nucleotides not matched to a gene: 9. Germline assignment: CDR1 ENHRY and CDR2 SYGVKD. The time point: newly diagnosed GD, antithyroid drugs for less than 3 months. PBMC RNA was the source of the TCR library. The sample is drawn from a study of regulatory T cells in long-lasting Graves disease. This same sample was also part of a study on T cells in Graves' hyperthyroidism and ophthalmopathy.

The receptor's source is a woman aged 25 to 39 with Graves disease. The chain links TRBV10-3 to TRBJ2-5, with 8 positions matching TRBD2. The source was peripheral blood mononuclear cells (PBMCs), collected at new diagnosis, from a patient treated with antithyroid drugs. CDR3 region: CAISDGSGSYEETQYF. DNA for the CDR3: TGTGCCATCAGTGATGGGAGCGGGAGTTACGAAGAGACCCAGTACTTC.